The T cell receptor beta chain described here comes from a study of vaccination effects on CD4 cells after COVID-19. Study overall: Researchers drew samples from three convalescent patients early and late after vaccination. General study findings and limits: Marked clonal contraction of infection- and vaccine-induced clones was seen late after vaccination.

Germline CDR1 is SEHNR and CDR2 is FQNEAQ (reference sequence). V was cut by 5 bases and J by 8 bases, with 10 bases left in between. CDR3 length: 13 amino acids. Profiling relied on immunoSEQ multiplex PCR, and the TCRdb table lists in-frame clones only, not all of them. The sample includes more than 13,000 clones, around 75% of them seen just once. This clone turned up a few times. Its antigen is still unknown. Before sequencing, viral peptide pools were used by the ViraFEST assay to expand antigen-specific CD4+ T cells. With more than 9 days of culture completed, CD4+ T cells were isolated. A PCR test confirmed that the person had SARS-CoV-2 infection between March and December 2020. Two doses of either BNT162b2 or mRNA-1273 were given to each participant. It was with about 10 IU/ml IL-2 and about 10 ug/ml peptides that some 1.9 million PBMC per well were cultured. Replacing half the medium with IL-2 medium was done on days 3 and 7.

This material consisted of CD4+ T cells from PBMCs cultured with HCoV-NL63 spike peptides, taken after COVID-19 vaccination. The clonotype was recovered from a human donor who had a prior SARS-CoV-2 infection. The rearrangement uses TRBV7-9 and TRBJ1-6; tentative D call: TRBD1 (5 bases). Here the CDR3 reads CASSGDGDSPLHF. CDR3 DNA sequence: TGTGCCAGCAGCGGGGACGGAGATTCACCCCTCCACTTT. Together with reference TRBV7-9 and TRBJ1-6, the CDR3 gives the full variable domain: DTGVSQNPRHKITKRGQNVTFRCDPISEHNRLYWYRQTLGQGPEFLTYFQNEAQLEKSRLLSDRFSAERPKGSFSTLEIQRTEQGDSAMYLCASSGDGDSPLHFGNGTRLTVT.